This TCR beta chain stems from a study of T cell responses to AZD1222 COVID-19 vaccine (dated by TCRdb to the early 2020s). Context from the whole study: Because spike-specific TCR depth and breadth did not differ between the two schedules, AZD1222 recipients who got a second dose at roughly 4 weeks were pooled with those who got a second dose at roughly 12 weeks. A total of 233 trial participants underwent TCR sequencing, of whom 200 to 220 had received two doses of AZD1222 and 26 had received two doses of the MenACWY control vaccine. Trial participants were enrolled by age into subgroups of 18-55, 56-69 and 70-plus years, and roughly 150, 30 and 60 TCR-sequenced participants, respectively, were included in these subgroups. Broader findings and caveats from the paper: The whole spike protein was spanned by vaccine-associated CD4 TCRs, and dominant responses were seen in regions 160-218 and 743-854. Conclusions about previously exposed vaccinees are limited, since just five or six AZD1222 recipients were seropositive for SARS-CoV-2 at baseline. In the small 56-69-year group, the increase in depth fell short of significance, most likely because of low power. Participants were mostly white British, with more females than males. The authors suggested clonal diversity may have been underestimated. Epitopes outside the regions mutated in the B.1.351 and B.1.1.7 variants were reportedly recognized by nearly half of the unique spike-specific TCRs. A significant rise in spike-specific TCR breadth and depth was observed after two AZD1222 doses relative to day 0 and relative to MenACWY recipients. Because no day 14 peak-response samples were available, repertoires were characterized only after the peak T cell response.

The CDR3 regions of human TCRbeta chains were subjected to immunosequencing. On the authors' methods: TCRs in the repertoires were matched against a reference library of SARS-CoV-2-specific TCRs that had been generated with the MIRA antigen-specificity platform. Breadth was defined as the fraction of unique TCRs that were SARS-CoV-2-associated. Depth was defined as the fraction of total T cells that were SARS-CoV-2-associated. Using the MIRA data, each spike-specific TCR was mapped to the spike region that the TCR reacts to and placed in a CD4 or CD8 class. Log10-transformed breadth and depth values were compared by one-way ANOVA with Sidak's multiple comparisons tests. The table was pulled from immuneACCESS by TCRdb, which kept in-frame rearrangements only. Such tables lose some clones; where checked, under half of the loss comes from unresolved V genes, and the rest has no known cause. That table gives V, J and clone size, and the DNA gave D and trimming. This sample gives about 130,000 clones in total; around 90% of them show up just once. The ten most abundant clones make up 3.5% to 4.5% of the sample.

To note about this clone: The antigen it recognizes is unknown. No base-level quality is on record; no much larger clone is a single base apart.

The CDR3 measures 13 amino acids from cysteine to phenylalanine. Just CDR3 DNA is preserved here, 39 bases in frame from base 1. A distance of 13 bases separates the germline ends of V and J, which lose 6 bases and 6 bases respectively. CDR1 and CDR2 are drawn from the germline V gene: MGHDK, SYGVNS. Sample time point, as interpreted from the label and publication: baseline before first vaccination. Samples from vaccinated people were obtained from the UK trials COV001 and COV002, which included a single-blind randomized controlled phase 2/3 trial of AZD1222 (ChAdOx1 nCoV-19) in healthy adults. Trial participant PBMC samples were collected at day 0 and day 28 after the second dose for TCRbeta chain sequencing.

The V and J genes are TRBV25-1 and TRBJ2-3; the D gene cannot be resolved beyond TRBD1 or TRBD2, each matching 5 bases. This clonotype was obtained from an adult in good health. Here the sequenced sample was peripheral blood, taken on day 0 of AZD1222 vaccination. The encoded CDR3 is CASRPWGSDTQYF. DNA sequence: TGTGCCAGCAGGCCTTGGGGGTCGGATACGCAGTATTTT.